This TCR beta chain originates from a study of cytomegalovirus exposure and HLA in healthy donors. The CDR3 sequence is 15 residues long. Germline CDR1 LNHDA, CDR2 SQIVND (reference sequence). Trimming removed 9 bases from V and 2 bases from J; junction bases left unmatched: 11. As for this clone: The antigen is undetermined.

Researchers ran the PCR with 60 Vbeta and 13 Jbeta primers. Some clones are missing from TCRdb's copy, which holds only in-frame ones; the method was immunoSEQ multiplex PCR. The data hold under 150,000 clones, with approximately 80% observed a single time. Study outcomes and limitations: What a later analysis showed was that several of the most significant clusters appeared linked to common viral pathogens.

The clonotype was recovered from a woman aged 35 to 49 in good health and CMV-seronegative. The chain couples TRBV19 to TRBJ2-3; 7 positions match TRBD1. Source material: PBMCs. CDR3 nucleotides: TGTGCCAGCAAACAGGGGACCAACCCCACAGATACGCAGTATTTT. This sequence encodes CASKQGTNPTDTQYF.